Listed below are T cell receptor beta chains from one sample, sequenced in a study of metastatic and nonmetastatic thyroid tumors. With MiXCR, TCRdb called clones anew from the PCR reads. The table shows roughly 35,000 clones, with under 20% occurring only once. The sample taken for sequencing was blood. These receptors originate from a female donor with papillary thyroid cancer or a benign thyroid nodule (not recorded which). Some clones in this sample may be carry-over from other donors' samples. CDR3s leave out the opening cysteine and the closing phenylalanine or tryptophan.

TRBJ1-1 TRBV11-3 ASSATGVNTEAF
TRBJ2-4 TRBV29-1 SVGTAPMNIQY
TRBJ1-1 TRBV5-5 ASSHQTSNTEAF
TRBJ2-3 TRBV15 ATSRDTLAEAQTDTQY
TRBJ1-6 TRBV27 ASSFQGAIGSPLH
TRBJ2-1 TRBV4-2 ASSPAMETSGRVYNEQF
TRBJ2-7 TRBV15 ATSRDRGTWTGLVEQY
TRBJ2-7 TRBV6-2/TRBV6-3 ATHQVGGAYEQY
TRBJ2-1 TRBV5-1 ASSLDYSYNEQF
TRBJ2-1 TRBV6-1 ASMLRREGSYNEQF
TRBJ1-5 TRBV28 ASSAAGGYQPQH
TRBJ1-5 TRBV12-3/TRBV12-4 VSSSWDREDQPQH
TRBJ1-1 TRBV4-2 ASSQGSMALNTEAF
TRBJ2-5 TRBV7-8 ASSLAIAGETQY
TRBJ2-7 TRBV5-4 ASSVAGGGSYEQY
TRBJ1-1 TRBV20-1 SSRGQGTNTESF
TRBJ2-3 TRBV4-1 ASSQVPDTQY
TRBJ2-5 TRBV4-1 ASSQDSPGRETQY
TRBJ1-1 TRBV20-1 SARDPRLNTEAF
TRBJ2-7 TRBV4-1 ASSATRGVNEQY
TRBJ1-2 TRBV5-5 ANILDRASNYGYT
TRBJ2-4 TRBV6-1 ASRGTGTPLAKNIQY
TRBJ2-7 TRBV20-1 SARGASGRDEQY
TRBJ1-3 TRBV9 ASSVEGREFSTIY
TRBJ2-7 TRBV5-1 ASSLGPAVVYEQY
TRBJ1-1 TRBV20-1 SAPPVAGQTEAF
TRBJ1-4 TRBV18 ASSRQGGSINEKLF
TRBJ2-1 TRBV15 ATSSSRRSLDSEQF
TRBJ1-6 TRBV30 AWSVPGGASSPLH
TRBJ2-1 TRBV5-1 ASSFSGDPNEQF
TRBJ1-1 TRBV6-1 ASIQFRDPYGEAF
TRBJ2-3 TRBV30 AWVQGAGDTQY
TRBJ2-1 TRBV7-3 ASILGTSGGNERF
TRBJ1-3 TRBV19 ASSVGTAFRNTIY
TRBJ2-3 TRBV28 AGSPLRTDTQY
TRBJ2-2 TRBV28 ASSPSGDLGTWELF
TRBJ2-1 TRBV3-1 ASSHFPGTTIDEQF
TRBJ2-7 TRBV19 ASNPSGSSEQY